This T cell receptor (beta chain) is drawn from a study of CD8 T cells in ankylosing spondylitis. The CDR3 is made up of 14 amino acids. The V gene's germline CDR1 is SEHNR and CDR2 FQNEAQ (reference sequence). Trimming took off 5 bases at V and 6 bases at J, with 14 bases between the two ends. This clonotype was seen a handful of times. What it recognizes is unknown. Points from the study as a whole: Disease-linked clones had a CD8+ phenotype and relatively low frequency in peripheral blood. Clones tied to disease were said to be significantly enriched in matched ankylosing spondylitis synovial fluid. Past studies reported some motif variants in reactive arthritis synovial fluid and blood.

Each CDR3 protein is one row after TCRdb ran MiXCR on the 5' RACE reads. The table has 350,000 to 450,000 distinct CDR3 sequences, about 20% seen once. The sequence was collected from a male donor with ankylosing spondylitis or in good health (not recorded which). Material: blood, either unsorted or a sorted T cell fraction (not recorded which). This chain links TRBV7-9 with TRBJ2-1; TRBD2 might be the D (6 bases). This CDR3 is CASSHRDLGNEQFF. The CDR3, as DNA: TGTGCCAGCAGCCACCGGGACTTGGGCAATGAGCAGTTCTTC.